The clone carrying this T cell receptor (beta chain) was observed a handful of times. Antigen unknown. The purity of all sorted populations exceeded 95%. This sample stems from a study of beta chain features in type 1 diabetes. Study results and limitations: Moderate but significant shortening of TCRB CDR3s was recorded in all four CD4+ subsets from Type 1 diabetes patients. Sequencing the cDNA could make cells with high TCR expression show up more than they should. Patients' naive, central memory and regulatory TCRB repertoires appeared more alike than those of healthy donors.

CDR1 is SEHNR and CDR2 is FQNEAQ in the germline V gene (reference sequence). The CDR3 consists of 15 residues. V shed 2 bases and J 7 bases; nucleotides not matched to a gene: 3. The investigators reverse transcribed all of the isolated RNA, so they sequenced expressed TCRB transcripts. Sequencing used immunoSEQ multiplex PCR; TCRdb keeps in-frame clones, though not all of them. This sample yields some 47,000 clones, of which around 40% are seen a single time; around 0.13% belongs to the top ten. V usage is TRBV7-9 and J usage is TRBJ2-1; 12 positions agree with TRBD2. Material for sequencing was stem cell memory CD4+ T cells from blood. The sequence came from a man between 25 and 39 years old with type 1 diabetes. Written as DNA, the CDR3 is TGTGCCAGCAGCTTACTAGCGGGAGGGTATAATGAGCAGTTCTTC. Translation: CASSLLAGGYNEQFF.